Below, 28 T cell receptor beta chains from the same sample are listed, as sequenced in a study of graft-versus-host responses after intestinal transplantation. Data came from immunoSEQ multiplex PCR; TCRdb stores just in-frame clones and leaves some out. The data show tens of thousands of clones, with 90% to 95% seen just once and less than 0.5% held by the top ten. The antigens of these receptors remain unknown. The sample here was unstimulated CD8+ T cells sorted from spleen or lymph node cells, taken before intestinal transplant. These receptors were taken from a human donor who received an intestinal transplant.

This clone occurred once. The rearrangement uses TRBV5-8 and TRBJ2-7; 9 nucleotides agree with TRBD2. The V and J ends lost 4 bases and 7 bases, in that order; junction bases with no gene match: 12. The CDR3 runs 15 residues. CDR1 is SGHTS, CDR2 YDEGEE, per germline. DNA for the CDR3: TGTGCCAGCAGCGTGGCGCCTAGCGGGAATTTAGAGCAGTACTTC. Residues: CASSVAPSGNLEQYF.

This chain uses TRBV30 with TRBJ1-5, with D perhaps TRBD1 (6 bases). The CDR3 totals 14 residues. Germline loops: CDR1 GTSNPN, CDR2 SVGIG (reference sequence). Trimming cost V 2 bases and J 4 bases, with 12 bases left between them. The CDR3 loop reads CAWSLGRGNQPQHF. The CDR3 nucleotides are TGTGCCTGGAGTCTGGGCAGGGGAAATCAGCCCCAGCATTTT.

The rearrangement joins TRBV4-3 to TRBJ2-5; possible D gene TRBD2, 5 bases. CDR3 size: 14 residues. With 4 bases removed from V and 0 bases from J, the gap between germline ends came to 9 bases. Germline values: CDR1 LGHNA, CDR2 YSLEER. The DNA of the CDR3 is TGCGCCAGCAGCCTCCGGGGATACCAAGAGACCCAGTACTTC. It is translated as CASSLRGYQETQYF.

The V and J genes are TRBV4-1 and TRBJ2-7; 9 bases match TRBD1. V was pared by 0 bases and J by 3 bases, with 3 bases of the junction left unmatched. Germline loops: CDR1 MGHRA, CDR2 YSYEKL. The CDR3 runs 15 residues. The CDR3 protein is CASSQEGTGSYEQYF. The DNA of the CDR3 is TGCGCCAGCAGCCAAGAGGGGACAGGGAGCTACGAGCAGTACTTC.

V is TRBV5-5 and J is TRBJ2-5, with 7 bases identical to TRBD1. This CDR3 comprises 19 residues. The germline gives CDR1 SGHKS, CDR2 YYEKEE (reference sequence). The J segment lost 4 bases and the V segment lost 0 bases, leaving 18 bases of the junction unmatched. CDR3 DNA: TGTGCCAGCAGCTTGGACCCGCCCCTATCGACAGGGAAGGGAGAGACCCAGTACTTC. It translates to CASSLDPPLSTGKGETQYF.

The chain is built from TRBV5-1 and TRBJ2-5; a weak D match, TRBD1 (6 bases). The V gene's germline CDR1 is SGHRS and CDR2 YFSETQ. This CDR3 contains 15 residues. Trimming took off 1 base at V and 3 bases at J, with 13 bases between the two ends. CDR3 nucleotides: TGCGCCAGCAGCTTGTCCGACAGGACAAAAGAGACCCAGTACTTC. Translating it yields CASSLSDRTKETQYF.

V is TRBV27 and J is TRBJ2-1; 9 bases are shared with TRBD1. The CDR3 covers 14 residues. Germline loops: CDR1 MNHEY, CDR2 SMNVEV (reference sequence). The junction had 3 bases not matched to a gene; V was cut back by 5 bases and J by 4 bases. This CDR3 is CASSRTGAYNEQFF. The CDR3 bases are TGTGCCAGCAGTCGGACAGGGGCATACAATGAGCAGTTCTTC.

The count of this clone is one. This chain connects TRBV19 to TRBJ1-2; 10 bases line up with TRBD1. CDR1 and CDR2 from the germline V gene are LNHDA and SQIVND (reference sequence). This CDR3 is 12 amino acids long. After removal of 8 bases from V and 6 bases from J, the junction contained 3 bases not matched to a gene. CDR3 in amino acids: CASRQGAHGYTF. CDR3 nucleotide sequence: TGTGCCAGTCGACAGGGGGCCCATGGCTACACCTTC.

V usage is TRBV6-5 and J usage is TRBJ2-5; perhaps TRBD2 as D (5 bases). This CDR3 is built from 16 residues. The germline V gene encodes CDR1 MNHEY and CDR2 SVGAGI. V lost 0 bases, J lost 3 bases, and 14 bases lay in between. Here the CDR3 DNA reads TGTGCCAGCAGTTACTCGATTTTGAGGACTGAAGAGACCCAGTACTTC. It encodes CASSYSILRTEETQYF.

CDR3 loop: CASSYEGGDKDHEQYF. The DNA of the CDR3 is TGTGCCAGCAGTTACGAAGGGGGGGATAAGGACCACGAGCAGTACTTC. The chain uses TRBV6-5 and TRBJ2-7; maybe TRBD2 (7 bases). Per the germline V gene, CDR1 is MNHEY and CDR2 is SVGAGI. Between the trimmed V and J ends, which lost 2 bases and 5 bases, there was a span of 19 bases. CDR3 length equals 16 residues.

The chain uses TRBV27 and TRBJ1-2; TRBD1 matches 8 bases. This CDR3 has 13 amino acids. CDR1 is MNHEY and CDR2 is SMNVEV in the germline V gene (reference sequence). V dropped 5 bases and J dropped 8; count of bases not matched to a gene: 7. The DNA of the CDR3 is TGTGCCAGCAGTCCTTCAGGGGGCGAAGGCTACACCTTC. Amino acids: CASSPSGGEGYTF.

CDR3: CASRGTGSDTQYF. For the CDR3, the DNA is TGTGCCAGCAGAGGGACAGGGTCAGATACGCAGTATTTT. The chain uses TRBV2 and TRBJ2-3; 9 positions match TRBD1. Germline V gives CDR1 SNHLY, CDR2 FYNNEI. The CDR3 covers 13 residues. The V segment lost 6 bases and the J segment 4 bases; nucleotides outside the gene matches: 2.

This chain links TRBV9 with TRBJ1-2; D unresolved. Germline V CDR1 and CDR2: SGDLS, YYNGEE. V was cut by 6 bases and J by 2 bases, with 8 bases left in between. CDR3 length: 12 amino acids. This chain's CDR3 is CASTRENYGYTF. DNA of the CDR3: TGTGCCAGCACAAGGGAGAACTATGGCTACACCTTC.

This clone was seen only once. This sequence joins TRBV13 and TRBJ2-5; 13 bases line up with TRBD2. CDR1 and CDR2 from the germline V gene are PRHDT and FYEKMQ (reference sequence). The CDR3 covers 16 residues. V lost 3 bases, J lost 0 bases, and 1 base stayed unmatched. CDR3 sequence (DNA): TGTGCCAGCAGCTTGACTAGCGGGGGGTACCAAGAGACCCAGTACTTC. Protein product: CASSLTSGGYQETQYF.

J is TRBJ2-1 and V is TRBV5-6; D may be TRBD2 (5 bases). Germline-derived CDR1 and CDR2 are SGHDT and YYEEEE. This CDR3 comprises 14 residues. The germline V and J ends were trimmed by 0 bases and 3 bases, with 7 bases remaining between them. Here the CDR3 DNA reads TGTGCCAGCAGCTTGGTAGCGAGCTACAATGAGCAGTTCTTC. Residues: CASSLVASYNEQFF.

This sequence joins TRBV7-9 and TRBJ2-7, with D tentatively TRBD1 (6 bases). The CDR3 is made up of 14 amino acids. The germline V gene encodes CDR1 SEHNR and CDR2 FQNEAQ (reference sequence). V lost 5 bases and J lost 2, with 13 bases in between. DNA for the CDR3: TGTGCCAGCAGCCACGGGACAACTCCCTACGAGCAGTACTTC. It yields the protein CASSHGTTPYEQYF.

This chain connects TRBV30 to TRBJ1-1, with no clear D. The CDR3 is 15 amino acids. V was pared by 3 bases and J by 0 bases, with 14 bases between. The germline CDR1 and CDR2 sequences are GTSNPN and SVGIG (reference sequence). The CDR3 is CAWRTQANVNTEAFF. The CDR3 DNA reads as TGTGCCTGGAGAACGCAGGCTAACGTGAACACTGAAGCTTTCTTT.

The chain uses TRBV2 and TRBJ2-1, with 7 bases identical to TRBD1. Germline CDR1 SNHLY, CDR2 FYNNEI. The CDR3 has 17 residues. Germline trimming cut 1 base from V and 7 bases from J; bases unmatched to any gene: 13. The CDR3, as DNA: TGTGCCAGCAGTGAAGTAATTACAGGGGTTATGGAAAATGAGCAGTTCTTC. Its translation is CASSEVITGVMENEQFF.

The J gene is TRBJ2-5, the V gene TRBV5-5; the D gene is possibly TRBD2 (6 bases). CDR3 length equals 16 residues. Germline CDR1 SGHKS, CDR2 YYEKEE (reference sequence). Trimming took off 4 bases at V and 3 bases at J, with 19 bases between the two ends. CDR3 sequence: CASSTNRETNEETQYF. CDR3 in DNA: TGTGCCAGCAGCACGAACCGGGAGACCAATGAAGAGACCCAGTACTTC.

This chain joins TRBV28 and TRBJ2-3, with 9 nucleotides matching TRBD2. The CDR3 has 15 residues. Germline CDR1 is MDHEN and CDR2 is SYDVKM. Trimming removed 3 bases from V and 4 bases from J; junction bases left unmatched: 5. CDR3 nucleotides: TGTGCCAGCAGTTTCGCTCTAGCGGGGTCAGATACGCAGTATTTT. Translating gives CASSFALAGSDTQYF.

The V call is TRBV15, the J call TRBJ2-7, with 8 bases matching TRBD1. CDR1 LNHNV and CDR2 YYDKDF come from the germline V gene (reference sequence). Unmatched junction bases numbered 2, after V lost 3 bases and J lost 1 base. The CDR3 loop spans 14 amino acids. The CDR3 region is CATSRTGASYEQYF. Written as DNA, the CDR3 is TGTGCCACCAGCAGGACAGGGGCTTCCTACGAGCAGTACTTC. Variable domain in full (rest from reference TRBV15 and TRBJ2-7): DAMVIQNPRYQVTQFGKPVTLSCSQTLNHNVMYWYQQKSSQAPKLLFHYYDKDFNNEADTPDNFQSRRPNTSFCFLDIRSPGLGDTAMYLCATSRTGASYEQYFGPGTRLTVT.

The chain links TRBV5-1 to TRBJ2-5; D is perhaps TRBD2 (5 bases). V was clipped by 0 bases and J by 0 bases, with 9 bases between them. The CDR3 has 15 amino acids. CDR1 and CDR2 from the germline V gene are SGHRS and YFSETQ. Written as DNA, the CDR3 is TGCGCCAGCAGCTTGGTAATCGGGGACCAAGAGACCCAGTACTTC. This codes for CASSLVIGDQETQYF.

V usage is TRBV4-1 and J usage is TRBJ1-1; 9 bases map to TRBD1. The CDR3 totals 13 residues. Losses at the gene ends were 6 bases for V and 4 bases for J; bases not matched to a gene: 3. The germline gives CDR1 MGHRA, CDR2 YSYEKL. For the CDR3, the DNA is TGCGCCAGCAGACCACAGGGGGCCACTGAAGCTTTCTTT. Amino acid sequence: CASRPQGATEAFF.

V is TRBV5-4 and J is TRBJ2-2; 7 positions agree with TRBD2. This CDR3 has 13 residues. With 2 bases clipped from V and 8 bases from J, the junction kept 3 bases outside the gene matches. CDR1 is SGHNT and CDR2 is YYREEE in the germline V gene (reference sequence). The CDR3 region has the DNA TGTGCCAGCAGCTTTCTGGGAGGGGGGGAGCTGTTTTTT. Translating gives CASSFLGGGELFF.

The rearrangement uses TRBV5-6 and TRBJ2-1; no clear D gene. From germline, CDR1 is SGHDT and CDR2 YYEEEE. Trimming stripped 4 bases from V and 1 base from J, with 3 bases between. The length of the CDR3 is 12 residues. The CDR3 DNA sequence: TGTGCCAGCAGCCATTCCTACAATGAGCAGTTCTTC. Encoded protein: CASSHSYNEQFF.

The chain joins TRBV28 to TRBJ2-7; 9 nucleotides match TRBD2. The CDR3 length is 16 residues. V lost 6 bases and J lost 2; bases outside the gene matches: 11. CDR1 and CDR2 from the germline V gene are MDHEN and SYDVKM. CDR3 DNA: TGTGCCAGCAGCCCCCTGACTAGCGGACAAACCTACGAGCAGTACTTC. As protein: CASSPLTSGQTYEQYF.

V usage is TRBV2 and J usage is TRBJ1-2; no firm D call. From germline, CDR1 is SNHLY and CDR2 FYNNEI. There are 14 residues in the CDR3. V lost 4 bases to trimming and J lost 5 bases, with 14 bases between them. CDR3 sequence reads: CASSGEAGPYGYTF. The CDR3 DNA is TGTGCCAGCAGTGGTGAGGCGGGCCCATATGGCTACACCTTC.

The rearrangement joins TRBV27 to TRBJ1-2, with TRBD1 matching over 9 bases. Germline V gene lookup returns CDR1 MNHEY and CDR2 SMNVEV (reference sequence). This CDR3 contains 14 residues. Trimming cost V 6 bases and J 4 bases; bases outside gene matches: 6. The CDR3 coding sequence is TGTGCCAGCAGGGTGACAGGGGGTAGCTATGGCTACACCTTC. The encoded protein is CASRVTGGSYGYTF.